A single sample is the source of the 5 T cell receptor beta chains below, sequenced in a study of T cells in Graves' hyperthyroidism and ophthalmopathy. What was amplified from RNA transcripts were TCR beta CDR3 regions. The TCR CDR3 first-round RT-PCR relied on the HTBI primer set. Each CDR3 protein is one row after TCRdb ran MiXCR on the multiplex PCR reads. The table records 450,000 to 700,000 distinct CDR3 sequences, around 46% of them present only once. The sample comprised peripheral blood or thyroid tissue (not recorded which). The receptor source for this set is an adult woman with Graves' disease, either hyperthyroidism or ophthalmopathy (not recorded which).

This clonotype has just a few counts. V and J are TRBV7-8 and TRBJ1-3; TRBD1 is a possible D gene (5 bases). CDR1 is SGHVS and CDR2 is FQNEAQ in the germline V gene. Trimming took off 3 bases at V and 4 bases at J, with 7 bases between the two ends. The CDR3 is 13 amino acids. The CDR3 bases are TGTGCCAGCAGCTTGCGGACAGGAAACACCATATATTTT. Its protein is CASSLRTGNTIYF.

This chain's CDR3 is CSAGGPSNQPQHF. For the CDR3, the DNA is TGCAGTGCTGGAGGACCGAGCAATCAGCCCCAGCATTTT. The rearrangement links TRBV20-1 to TRBJ1-5; no firm D call. V lost 5 bases, J lost 1 base, and 9 bases lay in between. The length of the CDR3 is 13 residues. CDR1 is DFQATT and CDR2 is SNEGSKA in the germline V gene (reference sequence).

Only a few counts were recorded for this clonotype. The chain employs TRBV25-1 and TRBJ1-2; 10 bases agree with TRBD1. The CDR3 runs to 15 residues. Germline V gene lookup returns CDR1 MGHDK and CDR2 SYGVNS. V gave up 0 bases and J gave up 6 bases; unmatched junction bases: 4. The CDR3 region has the DNA TGTGCCAGCAGTGAATATGACAGGGGGCAGGATGGCTACACCTTC. This translates into CASSEYDRGQDGYTF.

V is TRBV5-1 and J is TRBJ2-2; D is ambiguous. There are 12 residues in the CDR3. Germline V lookup: CDR1 SGHRS, CDR2 YFSETQ. V was clipped by 4 bases and J by 7 bases, with 8 bases between them. Here the CDR3 reads CASSVTGGELFF. CDR3 nucleotide sequence: TGCGCCAGCAGCGTAACCGGCGGGGAGCTGTTTTTT.

The rearrangement uses TRBV11-2 and TRBJ2-1; TRBD2 matches at 9 bases. V gave up 8 bases and J gave up 0 bases; unmatched junction bases: 8. Looked up from germline, CDR1 is SGHAT and CDR2 is FQNNGV. The CDR3 loop spans 16 amino acids. CDR3 protein: CASSTSGFSSYNEQFF. CDR3 DNA: TGTGCCAGCTCCACTAGCGGGTTTAGCTCCTACAATGAGCAGTTCTTC.